Sequencing of this T cell receptor beta chain was carried out in a study of beta chain features in type 1 diabetes. The study's findings and limits: It was among patients, rather than healthy donors, that naive, central memory and Treg TCRB repertoires appeared more similar.

This CDR3 comprises 15 residues. Germline V gene data show CDR1 as SGHTA and CDR2 as FQGNSA. Trimming at V came to 0 bases and at J to 1 base, leaving 2 bases not matched to a gene. Expressed TCRB transcripts were sequenced because the entire RNA isolate underwent reverse transcription. TCRdb keeps only in-frame clones here, not all; method: immunoSEQ multiplex PCR. Of 250,000 or so clones listed, 68% are singletons. Only a few counts were recorded for this clone. The target antigen is unknown. The chain recombines TRBV7-2 with TRBJ2-5; 7 bases are shared with TRBD1. The source material was naive CD4+ T cells from blood. The sequence was collected from a man aged 25 to 40 in good health. The DNA for the CDR3 is TGTGCCAGCAGCTTAGCGCGGACAGGCCAAGAGACCCAGTACTTC. Encoded protein: CASSLARTGQETQYF.